The 2 T cell receptor beta chains below come from one sample, sequenced in a study of CD8 T cells in ankylosing spondylitis. MiXCR, applied by TCRdb to the 5' RACE reads, yields one record per CDR3 protein. This table has 80,000 to 100,000 distinct CDR3 sequences, about 8.3% appearing once. The sequenced sample was blood, either unsorted or a sorted T cell fraction (not recorded which). All receptors come from a male donor with ankylosing spondylitis or in good health (not recorded which).

This clonotype has a count of ten or more. This chain links TRBV12-3 or TRBV12-4 with TRBJ1-2; D is perhaps TRBD1 (6 bases). This CDR3 is built from 14 residues. V was cut by 5 bases and J by 1 base, with 11 bases left in between. The CDR3 reads CASSPQGGNYGYTF. The CDR3 DNA reads as TGTGCCAGCAGTCCACAAGGGGGTAACTATGGCTACACCTTC.

This clonotype was seen many times. This rearrangement joins TRBV5-6 to TRBJ2-5; D possibly corresponds to TRBD1 (6 bases). V dropped 3 bases and J dropped 1 base, with 13 bases sitting between them. Germline V lookup: CDR1 SGHDT, CDR2 YYEEEE. The CDR3 extends over 15 amino acids. CDR3 nucleotide sequence: TGTGCCAGCAGCTCCATCCAGGGGTCCCAAGAGACCCAGTACTTC. Protein sequence: CASSSIQGSQETQYF.